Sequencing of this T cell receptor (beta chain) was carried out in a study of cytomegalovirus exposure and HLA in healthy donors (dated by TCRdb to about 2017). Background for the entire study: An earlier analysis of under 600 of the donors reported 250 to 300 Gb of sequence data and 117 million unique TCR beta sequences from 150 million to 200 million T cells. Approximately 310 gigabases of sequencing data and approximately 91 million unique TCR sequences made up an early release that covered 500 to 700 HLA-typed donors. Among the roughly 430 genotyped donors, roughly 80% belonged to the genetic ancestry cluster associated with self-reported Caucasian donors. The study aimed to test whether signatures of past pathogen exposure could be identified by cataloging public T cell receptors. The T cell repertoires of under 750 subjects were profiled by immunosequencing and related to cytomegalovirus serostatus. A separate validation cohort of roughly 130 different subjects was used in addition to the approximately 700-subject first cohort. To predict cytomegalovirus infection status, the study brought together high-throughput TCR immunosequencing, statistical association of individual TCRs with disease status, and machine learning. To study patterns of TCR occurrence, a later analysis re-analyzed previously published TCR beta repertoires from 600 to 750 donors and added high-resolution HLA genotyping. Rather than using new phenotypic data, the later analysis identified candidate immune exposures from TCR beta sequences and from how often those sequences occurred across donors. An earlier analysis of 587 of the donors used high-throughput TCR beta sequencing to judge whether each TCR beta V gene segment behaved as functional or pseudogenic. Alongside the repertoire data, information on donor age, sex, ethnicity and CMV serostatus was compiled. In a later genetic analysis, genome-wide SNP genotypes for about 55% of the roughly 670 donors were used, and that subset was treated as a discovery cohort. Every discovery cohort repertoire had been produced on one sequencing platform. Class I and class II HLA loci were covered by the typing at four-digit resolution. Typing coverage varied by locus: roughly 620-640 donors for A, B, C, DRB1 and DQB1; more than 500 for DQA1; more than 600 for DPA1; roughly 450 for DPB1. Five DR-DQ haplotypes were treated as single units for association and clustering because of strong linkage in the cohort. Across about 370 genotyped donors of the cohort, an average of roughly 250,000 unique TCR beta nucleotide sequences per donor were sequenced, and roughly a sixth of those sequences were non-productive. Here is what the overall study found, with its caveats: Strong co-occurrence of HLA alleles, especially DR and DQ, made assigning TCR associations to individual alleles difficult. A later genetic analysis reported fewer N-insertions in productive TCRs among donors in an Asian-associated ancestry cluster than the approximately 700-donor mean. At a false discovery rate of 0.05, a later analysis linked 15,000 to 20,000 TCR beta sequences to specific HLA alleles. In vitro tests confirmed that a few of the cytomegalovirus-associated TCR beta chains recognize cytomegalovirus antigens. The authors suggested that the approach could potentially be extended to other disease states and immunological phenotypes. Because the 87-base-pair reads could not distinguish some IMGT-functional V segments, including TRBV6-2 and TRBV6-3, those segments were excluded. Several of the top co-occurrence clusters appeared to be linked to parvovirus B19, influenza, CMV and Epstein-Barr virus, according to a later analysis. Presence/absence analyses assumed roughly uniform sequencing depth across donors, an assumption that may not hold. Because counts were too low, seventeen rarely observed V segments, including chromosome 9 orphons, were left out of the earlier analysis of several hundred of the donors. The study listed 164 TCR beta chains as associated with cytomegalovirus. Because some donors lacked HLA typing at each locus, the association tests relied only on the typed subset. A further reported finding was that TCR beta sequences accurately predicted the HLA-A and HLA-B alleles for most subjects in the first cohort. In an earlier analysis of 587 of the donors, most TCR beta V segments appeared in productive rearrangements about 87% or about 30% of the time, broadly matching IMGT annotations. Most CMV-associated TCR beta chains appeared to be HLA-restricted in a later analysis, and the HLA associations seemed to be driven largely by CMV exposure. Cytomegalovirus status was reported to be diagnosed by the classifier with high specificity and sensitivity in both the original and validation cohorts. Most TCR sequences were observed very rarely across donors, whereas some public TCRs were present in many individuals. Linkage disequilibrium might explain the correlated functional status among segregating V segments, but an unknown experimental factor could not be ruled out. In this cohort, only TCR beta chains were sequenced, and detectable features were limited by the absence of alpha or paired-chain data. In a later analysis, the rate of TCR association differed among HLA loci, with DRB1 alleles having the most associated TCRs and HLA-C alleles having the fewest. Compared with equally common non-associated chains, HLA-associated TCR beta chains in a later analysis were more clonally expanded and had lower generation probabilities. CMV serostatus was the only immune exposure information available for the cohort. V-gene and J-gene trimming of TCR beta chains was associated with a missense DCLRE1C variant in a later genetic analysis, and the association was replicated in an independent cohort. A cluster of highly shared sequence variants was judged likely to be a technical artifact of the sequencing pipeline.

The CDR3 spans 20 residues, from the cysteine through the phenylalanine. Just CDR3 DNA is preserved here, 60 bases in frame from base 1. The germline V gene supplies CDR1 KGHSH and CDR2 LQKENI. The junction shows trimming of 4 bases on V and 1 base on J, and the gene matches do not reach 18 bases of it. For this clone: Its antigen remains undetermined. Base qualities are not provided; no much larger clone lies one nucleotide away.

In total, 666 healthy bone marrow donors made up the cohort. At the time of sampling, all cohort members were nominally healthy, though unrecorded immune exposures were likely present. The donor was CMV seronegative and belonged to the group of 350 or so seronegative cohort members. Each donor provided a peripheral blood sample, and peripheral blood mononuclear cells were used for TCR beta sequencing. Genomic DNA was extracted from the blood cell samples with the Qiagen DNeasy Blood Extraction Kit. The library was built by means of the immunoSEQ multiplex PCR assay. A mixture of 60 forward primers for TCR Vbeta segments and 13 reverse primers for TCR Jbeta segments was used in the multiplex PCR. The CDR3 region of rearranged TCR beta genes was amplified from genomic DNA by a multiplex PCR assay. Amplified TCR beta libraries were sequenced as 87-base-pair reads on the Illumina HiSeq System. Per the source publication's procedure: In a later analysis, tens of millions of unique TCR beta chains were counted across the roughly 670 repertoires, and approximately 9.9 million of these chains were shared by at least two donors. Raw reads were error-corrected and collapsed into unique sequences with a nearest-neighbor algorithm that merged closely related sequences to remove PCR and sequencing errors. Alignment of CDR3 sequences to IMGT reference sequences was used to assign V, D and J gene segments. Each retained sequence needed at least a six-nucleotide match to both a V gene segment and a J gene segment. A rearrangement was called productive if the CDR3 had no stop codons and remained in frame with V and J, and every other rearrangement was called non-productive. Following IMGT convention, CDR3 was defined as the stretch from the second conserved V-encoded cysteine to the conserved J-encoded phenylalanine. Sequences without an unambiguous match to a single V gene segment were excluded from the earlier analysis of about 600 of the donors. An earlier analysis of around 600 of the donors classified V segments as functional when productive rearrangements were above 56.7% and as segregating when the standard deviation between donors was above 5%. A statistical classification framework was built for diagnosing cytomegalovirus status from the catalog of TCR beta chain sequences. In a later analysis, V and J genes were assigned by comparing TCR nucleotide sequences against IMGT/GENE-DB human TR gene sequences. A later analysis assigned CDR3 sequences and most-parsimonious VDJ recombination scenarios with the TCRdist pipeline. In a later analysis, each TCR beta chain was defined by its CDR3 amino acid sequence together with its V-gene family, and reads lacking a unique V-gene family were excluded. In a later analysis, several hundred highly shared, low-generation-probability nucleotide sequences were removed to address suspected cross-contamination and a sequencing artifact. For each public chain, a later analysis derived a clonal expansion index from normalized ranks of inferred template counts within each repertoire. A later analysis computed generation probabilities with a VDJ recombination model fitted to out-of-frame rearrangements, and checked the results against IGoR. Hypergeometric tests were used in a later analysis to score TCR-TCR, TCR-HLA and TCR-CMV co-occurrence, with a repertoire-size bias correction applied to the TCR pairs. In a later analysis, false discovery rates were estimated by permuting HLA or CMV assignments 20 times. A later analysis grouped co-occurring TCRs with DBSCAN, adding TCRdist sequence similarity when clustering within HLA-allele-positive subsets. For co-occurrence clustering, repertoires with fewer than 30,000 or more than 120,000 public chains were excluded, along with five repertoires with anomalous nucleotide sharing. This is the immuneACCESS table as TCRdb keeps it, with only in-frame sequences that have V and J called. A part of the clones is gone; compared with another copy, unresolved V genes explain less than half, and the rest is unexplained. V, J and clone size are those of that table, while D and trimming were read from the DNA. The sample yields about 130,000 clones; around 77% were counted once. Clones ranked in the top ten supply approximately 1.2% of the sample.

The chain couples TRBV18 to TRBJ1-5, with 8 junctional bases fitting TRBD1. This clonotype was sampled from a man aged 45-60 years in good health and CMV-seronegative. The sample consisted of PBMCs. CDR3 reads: CASSRTPFLGQGGSNQPQHF. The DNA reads TGTGCCAGCTCACGCACCCCGTTCCTAGGACAGGGCGGGAGCAATCAGCCCCAGCATTTT.